Given below is one T cell receptor (beta chain) in context. Its cognate antigen is unknown. The data were taken from a study of cytomegalovirus exposure and HLA in healthy donors. The PCR contained 60 Vbeta and 13 Jbeta primers. Here immunoSEQ multiplex PCR was the method, and the copy in TCRdb shows in-frame clones only, minus some. The sample yields under 200,000 clones, 84% seen once. General study results and limits: Most subjects' HLA-A and HLA-B alleles were reportedly predicted from TCR beta sequences.

The CDR3 covers 14 residues. V lost 3 bases, J lost 3 bases, and 1 base stayed unmatched. Germline V gene data show CDR1 as SGHTA and CDR2 as FQGNSA. The specimen was PBMCs. The chain employs TRBV7-2 and TRBJ1-4, with 7 bases that match TRBD1. The clonotype originates from a man between 18 and 35 years old in good health and CMV-seronegative. The CDR3 here is CASSFQGANEKLFF. The DNA for the CDR3 is TGTGCCAGCAGCTTTCAGGGGGCTAATGAAAAACTGTTTTTT.